The next 27 T cell receptor beta chains were all read from a single sample in a study of blood T cell repertoires in COVID-19. Assay: immunoSEQ multiplex PCR; the TCRdb copy retains only in-frame clones and omits some. Of roughly 120,000 clones in the sample, approximately 80% were seen once. Sequencing was carried out using peripheral blood. All receptors come from a man between 45 and 60 years old with acute or convalescent COVID-19.

The chain employs TRBV19 and TRBJ2-7; TRBD1 matches at 12 bases. Germline V lookup: CDR1 LNHDA, CDR2 SQIVND (reference sequence). V dropped 6 bases and J dropped 4; count of bases not matched to a gene: 7. The CDR3 spans 15 residues. CDR3: CASSGGTGGRYEQYF. DNA for the CDR3: TGTGCCAGTAGCGGCGGGACAGGGGGCAGGTACGAGCAGTACTTC.

This CDR3 is CASSARTSGGNYGYTF. Written as DNA, the CDR3 is TGTGCCAGCAGCGCCCGGACCTCAGGGGGTAACTATGGCTACACCTTC. The chain couples TRBV9 to TRBJ1-2; TRBD1 aligns across 7 bases. Germline CDR1 is SGDLS and CDR2 is YYNGEE. The CDR3 contains 16 residues. Trimming at V came to 3 bases and at J to 1 base, leaving 9 bases not matched to a gene.

J is TRBJ1-6 and V is TRBV19; 9 bases line up with TRBD1. Germline loops: CDR1 LNHDA, CDR2 SQIVND (reference sequence). V trimming: 4 bases; J trimming: 7 bases; junction bases outside the gene matches: 5. This CDR3 region has 15 residues. CDR3 amino acids: CASSTGQGPNSPLHF. The DNA for the CDR3 is TGTGCCAGTAGTACGGGACAGGGCCCAAATTCACCCCTCCACTTT.

V gene TRBV5-1 combines with J gene TRBJ2-5, with TRBD1 identical over 9 bases. This CDR3 has 16 residues. After removal of 0 bases from V and 6 bases from J, the junction contained 9 bases not matched to a gene. CDR1 and CDR2 (germline): SGHRS, YFSETQ. Here the CDR3 DNA reads TGCGCCAGCAGCTTGGGGGACAGGGACCGGGGAAAGACCCAGTACTTC. It is translated as CASSLGDRDRGKTQYF.

The chain combines TRBV28 with TRBJ2-4; TRBD2 agrees at 9 bases. The CDR3 sequence is 14 residues long. V was pared by 6 bases and J by 1 base, with 1 base of the junction left unmatched. Germline loops: CDR1 MDHEN, CDR2 SYDVKM. CDR3: CASRAGGAKNIQYF. The CDR3 DNA is TGTGCCAGCAGGGCGGGAGGGGCCAAAAACATTCAGTACTTC.

The rearrangement uses TRBV6-5 and TRBJ1-2; tentatively, D is TRBD1 (6 bases). Germline CDR1 MNHEY, CDR2 SVGAGI. This CDR3 contains 13 residues. Trimming removed 5 bases from V and 2 bases from J, with 9 bases in between. CDR3 sequence: CASSRTENYGYTF. As DNA, the CDR3 is TGTGCCAGCAGTCGGACAGAAAACTATGGCTACACCTTC.

The rearrangement uses TRBV5-1 and TRBJ2-7; 11 bases align to TRBD2. The germline V gene encodes CDR1 SGHRS and CDR2 YFSETQ. The ends lost 0 bases at V and 3 bases at J; junction bases unmatched: 2. The CDR3 is 15 residues long. The CDR3 DNA sequence: TGCGCCAGCAGCTTGGGGACTAGCGGGCTCTACGAGCAGTACTTC. It specifies CASSLGTSGLYEQYF.

This chain links TRBV19 with TRBJ2-2; 8 bases align to TRBD1. CDR3 size: 16 residues. Losses at the gene ends were 5 bases for V and 1 base for J; bases not matched to a gene: 6. In germline, CDR1 is LNHDA, CDR2 SQIVND (reference sequence). In nucleotides, the CDR3 is TGTGCCAGTAGTCCTCACGGACAGGGGAACACCGGGGAGCTGTTTTTT. It codes for CASSPHGQGNTGELFF.

The gene calls are TRBV28 and TRBJ2-3, with D tentatively TRBD1 (6 bases). Germline CDR1 and CDR2: MDHEN and SYDVKM. The CDR3 spans 14 residues. V lost 3 bases and J lost 5, with 12 bases in between. CDR3 in DNA: TGTGCCAGCAGTTTCCCTGGACAGCAAGATACGCAGTATTTT. The encoded protein is CASSFPGQQDTQYF.

This chain uses TRBV4-1 with TRBJ2-5; D possibly corresponds to TRBD1 (6 bases). The CDR3 spans 15 residues. The germline V gene encodes CDR1 MGHRA and CDR2 YSYEKL. Trimming pared 1 base from V and 2 bases from J, leaving 11 bases between. This CDR3 is CASSQVPGVQETQYF. In DNA, the CDR3 is TGCGCCAGCAGCCAAGTTCCAGGGGTGCAAGAGACCCAGTACTTC.

V gene TRBV27 combines with J gene TRBJ2-3, with 12 bases matching TRBD2. J was trimmed by 4 bases and V by 3 bases; bases with no gene match: 8. The CDR3 runs 17 residues. Germline V gene data show CDR1 as MNHEY and CDR2 as SMNVEV (reference sequence). The CDR3 sequence is CASSFKLAGGWADTQYF. The CDR3 DNA sequence: TGTGCCAGCAGTTTTAAACTAGCGGGAGGATGGGCAGATACGCAGTATTTT.

The V gene is TRBV7-3, the J gene TRBJ2-5; 7 nucleotides line up with TRBD2. Per the germline V gene, CDR1 is SGHTA and CDR2 is FQGTGA. CDR3 size: 15 residues. The V and J ends lost 2 bases and 2 bases, in that order; junction bases with no gene match: 5. CDR3 sequence (DNA): TGTGCCAGCAGCTTAGGGCCTAGCGGACAAGAGACCCAGTACTTC. This encodes CASSLGPSGQETQYF.

This chain connects TRBV29-1 to TRBJ1-1; 7 nucleotides agree with TRBD1. V lost 6 bases to trimming and J lost 7 bases; unmatched junction nucleotides: 8. Germline assignment: CDR1 SQVTM and CDR2 ANQGSEA. The CDR3 length is 12 residues. CDR3 loop: CSVWTGRNEAFF. In DNA, the CDR3 is TGCAGCGTCTGGACAGGCCGCAATGAAGCTTTCTTT.

The V call is TRBV6-5, the J call TRBJ1-5; D is uncertain. Germline V gene lookup returns CDR1 MNHEY and CDR2 SVGAGI. The CDR3 spans 15 residues. Trimming took 0 bases from V and 6 from J, leaving 12 bases between them. CDR3 bases: TGTGCCAGCAGTTACTCGGAGGGTCCCGGTCAGCCCCAGCATTTT. Translating it yields CASSYSEGPGQPQHF.

The rearrangement joins TRBV27 to TRBJ2-7, with TRBD1 matching 7 bases. Unmatched junction bases numbered 8, after V lost 2 bases and J lost 4 bases. This CDR3 region has 15 residues. CDR1 and CDR2 (germline): MNHEY, SMNVEV (reference sequence). The CDR3 nucleotides read TGTGCCAGCAGTTTAGGGGTACAGGGGCCATACGAGCAGTACTTC. Its protein is CASSLGVQGPYEQYF.

A word on this clone: A much larger clone is a single base away; this may be a read error. V and J are TRBV5-1 and TRBJ2-7; tentative D call: TRBD1 (6 bases). The CDR3 totals 12 residues. Germline CDR1 is SGHRS and CDR2 is YFSETQ. The V end lost 3 bases, the J end lost 5 bases, and 9 bases lay between the germline ends. CDR3 region: CASSSQGNEQYF. The CDR3 DNA reads as TGCGCCAGCAGCTCACAGGGTAACGAGCAGTACTTC.

There are a few counts of this clone. The chain uses TRBV13 and TRBJ1-1; TRBD1 matches 7 bases. Germline V lookup: CDR1 PRHDT, CDR2 FYEKMQ (reference sequence). CDR3 size: 14 residues. The V segment lost 6 bases and the J segment 1 base; nucleotides outside the gene matches: 5. The CDR3 DNA reads TGTGCCAGCAGACTGAGGACAGGGAACACTGAAGCTTTCTTT. Amino acids: CASRLRTGNTEAFF.

J is TRBJ1-1 and V is TRBV6-1; maybe TRBD1 (6 bases). Looked up from germline, CDR1 is MNHNS and CDR2 is SASEGT. There are 14 residues in the CDR3. Trimming pared 3 bases from V and 7 bases from J, leaving 15 bases between. This CDR3 is CASSDADSPDEAFF. The CDR3 DNA is TGTGCCAGCAGTGATGCGGACAGTCCAGATGAAGCTTTCTTT.

The CDR3 nucleotides read TGTGCCAGCACGGTTGACAGGGGGCCGGAAGGCTACACCTTC. Translating it yields CASTVDRGPEGYTF. This chain uses TRBV5-4 with TRBJ1-2, with 10 bases lining up with TRBD1. The CDR3 has 14 residues. Germline V CDR1 and CDR2: SGHNT, YYREEE (reference sequence). The ends lost 6 bases at V and 8 bases at J; junction bases unmatched: 10.

The CDR3 spells CASTGDAGGWTEAFF. The CDR3 nucleotides are TGCGCCAGCACTGGCGATGCGGGGGGATGGACTGAAGCTTTCTTT. The rearrangement links TRBV5-1 to TRBJ1-1, with D possibly matching TRBD1 (5 bases). The CDR3 is 15 amino acids. The germline V gene has CDR1 SGHRS and CDR2 YFSETQ. V was cut by 6 bases and J by 5 bases, with 20 bases left in between.

The rearrangement uses TRBV7-8 and TRBJ1-1; D is undetermined. CDR3 length: 16 residues. Germline CDR1 SGHVS, CDR2 FQNEAQ. V was cut by 1 base and J by 3 bases, with 15 bases left in between. The CDR3 protein is CASSLGRVSRDTEAFF. The DNA for the CDR3 is TGTGCCAGCAGCTTAGGGCGGGTTTCGCGGGACACTGAAGCTTTCTTT.

The CDR3 loop is CASSGPTGWGNEQFF. CDR3 coding DNA: TGTGCCAGCAGTGGCCCTACGGGGTGGGGCAATGAGCAGTTCTTC. J is TRBJ2-1 and V is TRBV25-1; D is perhaps TRBD2 (5 bases). The CDR3 has 15 amino acids. Germline CDR1 is MGHDK and CDR2 is SYGVNS. Trimming left V 4 bases short and J 6 bases short, with 16 bases between.

The V and J genes are TRBV20-1 and TRBJ1-2; D might be TRBD1 (5 bases). The CDR3 totals 14 residues. CDR1 and CDR2 from the germline V gene are DFQATT and SNEGSKA (reference sequence). Trimming took 3 bases from V and 1 from J, leaving 12 bases between them. The CDR3 sequence: CSASEAGFNYGYTF. DNA of the CDR3: TGCAGTGCTAGTGAGGCAGGGTTTAACTATGGCTACACCTTC.

J is TRBJ2-2 and V is TRBV19; 9 nucleotides agree with TRBD2. The CDR3 length is 16 residues. CDR1 is LNHDA, CDR2 SQIVND, per germline (reference sequence). Germline trimming cut 1 base from V and 4 bases from J; bases unmatched to any gene: 4. The CDR3 sequence: CASSIVGAGGTGELFF. DNA of the CDR3: TGTGCCAGTAGTATAGTTGGAGCGGGAGGCACCGGGGAGCTGTTTTTT.

The V call is TRBV19, the J call TRBJ2-1; D is perhaps TRBD2 (6 bases). V was cut by 5 bases and J by 4 bases, with 18 bases left in between. Germline V CDR1 and CDR2: LNHDA, SQIVND (reference sequence). This CDR3 is 16 amino acids long. The CDR3 here is CASSPMGGVTYNEQFF. Written as DNA, the CDR3 is TGTGCCAGTAGTCCCATGGGGGGAGTAACTTACAATGAGCAGTTCTTC.

J is TRBJ2-7 and V is TRBV28, with 8 bases that match TRBD2. The V gene end was trimmed by 7 bases and the J gene end by 7 bases; junction bases not matched to a gene: 6. The CDR3 consists of 12 residues. The germline CDR1 and CDR2 sequences are MDHEN and SYDVKM. CDR3 protein: CASKRGQHEQYF. The CDR3 coding sequence is TGTGCCAGCAAGCGGGGGCAGCATGAGCAGTACTTC.

The chain has TRBV5-4 and TRBJ1-6; D gene uncertain. V was cut by 4 bases and J by 0 bases, with 11 bases left in between. Germline CDR1 is SGHNT and CDR2 is YYREEE (reference sequence). This CDR3 spans 16 amino acids. CDR3 DNA sequence: TGTGCCAGCAGCCCGAGAGGGAGCTCCTATAATTCACCCCTCCACTTT. This codes for CASSPRGSSYNSPLHF.